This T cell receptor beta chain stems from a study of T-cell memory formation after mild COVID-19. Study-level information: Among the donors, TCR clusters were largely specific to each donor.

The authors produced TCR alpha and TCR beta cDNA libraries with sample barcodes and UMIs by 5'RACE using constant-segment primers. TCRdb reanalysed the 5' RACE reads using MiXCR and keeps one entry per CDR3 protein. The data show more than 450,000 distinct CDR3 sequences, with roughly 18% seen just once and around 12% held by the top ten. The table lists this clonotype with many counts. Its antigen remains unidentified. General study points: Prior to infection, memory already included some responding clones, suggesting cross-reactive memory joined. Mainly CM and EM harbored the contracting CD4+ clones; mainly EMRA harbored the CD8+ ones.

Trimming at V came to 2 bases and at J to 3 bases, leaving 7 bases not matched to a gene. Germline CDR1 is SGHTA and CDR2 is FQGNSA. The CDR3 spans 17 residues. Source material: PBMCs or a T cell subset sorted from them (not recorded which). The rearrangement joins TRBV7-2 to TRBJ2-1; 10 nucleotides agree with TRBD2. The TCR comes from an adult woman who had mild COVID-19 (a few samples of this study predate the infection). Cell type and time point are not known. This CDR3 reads CASSLTGRTSGYNEQFF. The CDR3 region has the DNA TGTGCCAGCAGCTTAACGGGCAGGACTAGCGGCTACAATGAGCAGTTCTTC. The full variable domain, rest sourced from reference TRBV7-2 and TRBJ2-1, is GAGVSQSPSNKVTEKGKDVELRCDPISGHTALYWYRQSLGQGLEFLIYFQGNSAPDKSGLPSDRFSAERTGGSVSTLTIQRTQQEDSAVYLCASSLTGRTSGYNEQFFGPGTRLTVL.